This entry features one T cell receptor (beta chain) sequence. Enrolled during active infection, Seattle patients were then followed longitudinally. The sample is drawn from a study of blood T cell repertoires in COVID-19. As for the study in general: Specimens from acute and convalescent COVID-19 originated in the United States, Italy and Spain. PBMCs, B-cell-depleted T cells, or T cells were the source of the cDNA or gDNA that made up the material.

In the study's own analysis: Reference gene primer amplification yielded estimated nucleated cell counts. Sequencing used immunoSEQ multiplex PCR; TCRdb keeps in-frame clones, though not all of them. Clone size and the V and J calls come from that table; the DNA yielded D and trimming. The sample shows some 300,000 clones, 90% of them seen only once. The CDR3 extends over 18 amino acids. Germline CDR1 LNHDA, CDR2 SQIVND (reference sequence). V trimming: 3 bases; J trimming: 0 bases; junction bases outside the gene matches: 11. The rearrangement uses TRBV19 and TRBJ1-1; 9 positions match TRBD1. The receptor was isolated from a woman in her forties or fifties with COVID-19, enrolled during active disease. Sequences were obtained from peripheral blood. In DNA, the CDR3 is TGTGCCAGTAGTATTCGGTCGACAGGGGGAAGGATGAACACTGAAGCTTTCTTT. As protein: CASSIRSTGGRMNTEAFF.